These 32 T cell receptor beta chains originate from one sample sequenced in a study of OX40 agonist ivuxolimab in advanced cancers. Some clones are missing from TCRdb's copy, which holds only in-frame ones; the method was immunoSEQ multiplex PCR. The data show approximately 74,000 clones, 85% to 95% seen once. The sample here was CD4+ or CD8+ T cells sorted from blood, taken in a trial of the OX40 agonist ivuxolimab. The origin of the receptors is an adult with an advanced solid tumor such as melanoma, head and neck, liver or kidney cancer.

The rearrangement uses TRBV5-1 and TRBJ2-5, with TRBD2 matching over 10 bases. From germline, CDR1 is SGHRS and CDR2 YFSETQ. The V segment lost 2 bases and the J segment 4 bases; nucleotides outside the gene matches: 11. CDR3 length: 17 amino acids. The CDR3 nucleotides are TGCGCCAGCAGCTTATCTCCAGCGGGAGGGCCGGGAGAGACCCAGTACTTC. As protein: CASSLSPAGGPGETQYF.

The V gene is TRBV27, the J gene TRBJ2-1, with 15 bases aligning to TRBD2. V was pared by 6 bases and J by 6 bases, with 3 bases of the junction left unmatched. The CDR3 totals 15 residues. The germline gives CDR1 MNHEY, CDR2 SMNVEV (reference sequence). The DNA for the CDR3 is TGTGCCAGCAGATGGACTAGCGGGGGGGCCAATGAGCAGTTCTTC. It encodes CASRWTSGGANEQFF.

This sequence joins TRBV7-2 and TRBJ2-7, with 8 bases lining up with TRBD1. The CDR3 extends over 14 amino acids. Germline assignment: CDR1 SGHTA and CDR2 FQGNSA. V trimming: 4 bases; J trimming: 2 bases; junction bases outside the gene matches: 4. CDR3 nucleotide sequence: TGTGCCAGCAGCTCCGGGACAGGCCCCTACGAGCAGTACTTC. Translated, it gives CASSSGTGPYEQYF.

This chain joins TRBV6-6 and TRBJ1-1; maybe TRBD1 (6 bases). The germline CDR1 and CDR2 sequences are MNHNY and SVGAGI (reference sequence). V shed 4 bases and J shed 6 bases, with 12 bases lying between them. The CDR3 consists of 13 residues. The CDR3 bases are TGTGCCAGCAGTTCCTCGGGGGGGCCTGAAGCTTTCTTT. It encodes CASSSSGGPEAFF.

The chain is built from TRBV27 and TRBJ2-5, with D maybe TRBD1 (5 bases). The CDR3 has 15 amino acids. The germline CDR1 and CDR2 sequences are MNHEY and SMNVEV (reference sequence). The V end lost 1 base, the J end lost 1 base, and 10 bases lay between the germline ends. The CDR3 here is CASSLWGEVQETQYF. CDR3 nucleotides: TGTGCCAGCAGTTTATGGGGCGAAGTCCAAGAGACCCAGTACTTC.

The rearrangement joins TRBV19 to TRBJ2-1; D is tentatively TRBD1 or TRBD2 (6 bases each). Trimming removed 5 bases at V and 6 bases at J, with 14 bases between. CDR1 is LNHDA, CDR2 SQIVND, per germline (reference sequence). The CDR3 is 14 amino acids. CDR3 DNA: TGTGCCAGTAGTGTCCCCTGGGGGGCCAATGAGCAGTTCTTC. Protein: CASSVPWGANEQFF.

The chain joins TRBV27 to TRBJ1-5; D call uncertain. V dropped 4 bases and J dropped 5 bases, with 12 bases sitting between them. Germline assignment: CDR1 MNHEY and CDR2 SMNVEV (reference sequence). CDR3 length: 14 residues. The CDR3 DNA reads TGTGCCAGCAGTTCCAGGATATCCTATCAGCCCCAGCATTTT. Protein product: CASSSRISYQPQHF.

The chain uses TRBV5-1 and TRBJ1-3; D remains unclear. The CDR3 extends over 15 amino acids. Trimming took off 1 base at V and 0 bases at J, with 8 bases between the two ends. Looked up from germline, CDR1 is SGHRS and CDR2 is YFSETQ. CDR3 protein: CASSLWAGSGNTIYF. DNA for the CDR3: TGCGCCAGCAGCTTGTGGGCAGGCTCTGGAAACACCATATATTTT.

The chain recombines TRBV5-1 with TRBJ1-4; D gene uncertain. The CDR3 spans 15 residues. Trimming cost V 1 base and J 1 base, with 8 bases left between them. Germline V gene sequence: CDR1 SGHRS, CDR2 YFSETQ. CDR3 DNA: TGCGCCAGCAGCTTGCGGACGGGAACTAATGAAAAACTGTTTTTT. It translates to CASSLRTGTNEKLFF.

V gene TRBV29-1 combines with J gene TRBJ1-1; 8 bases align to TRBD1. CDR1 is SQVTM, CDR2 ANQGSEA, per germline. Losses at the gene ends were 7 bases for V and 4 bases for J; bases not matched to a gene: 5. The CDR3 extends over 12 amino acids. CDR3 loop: CSARQGSTEAFF. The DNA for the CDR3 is TGCAGCGCCCGACAGGGGAGCACTGAAGCTTTCTTT.

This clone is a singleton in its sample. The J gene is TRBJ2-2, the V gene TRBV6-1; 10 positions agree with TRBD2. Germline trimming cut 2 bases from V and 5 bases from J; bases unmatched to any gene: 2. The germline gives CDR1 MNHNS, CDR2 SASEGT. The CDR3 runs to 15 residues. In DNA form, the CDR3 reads TGTGCCAGCAGTGAACTAGCGGGAGTGACCGGGGAGCTGTTTTTT. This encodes CASSELAGVTGELFF.

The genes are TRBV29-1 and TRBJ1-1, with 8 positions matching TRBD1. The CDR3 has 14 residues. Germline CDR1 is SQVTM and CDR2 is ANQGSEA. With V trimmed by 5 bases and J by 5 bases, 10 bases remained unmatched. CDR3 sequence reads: CSVQRGGQETEAFF. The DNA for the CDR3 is TGCAGCGTTCAACGTGGGGGACAGGAAACTGAAGCTTTCTTT.

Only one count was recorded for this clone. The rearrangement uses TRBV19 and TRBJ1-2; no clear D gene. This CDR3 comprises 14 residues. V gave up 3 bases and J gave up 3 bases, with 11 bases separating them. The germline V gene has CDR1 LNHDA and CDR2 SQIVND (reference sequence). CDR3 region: CASSIRGPYYGYTF. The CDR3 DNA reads TGTGCCAGTAGTATTAGAGGGCCCTACTATGGCTACACCTTC.

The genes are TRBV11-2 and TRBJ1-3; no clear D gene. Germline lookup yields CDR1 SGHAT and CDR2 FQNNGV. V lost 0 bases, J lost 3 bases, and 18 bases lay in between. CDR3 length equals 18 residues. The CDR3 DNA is TGTGCCAGCAGCTTAGAGGTGGCCAGGCCTCGGTTTGGAAACACCATATATTTT. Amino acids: CASSLEVARPRFGNTIYF.

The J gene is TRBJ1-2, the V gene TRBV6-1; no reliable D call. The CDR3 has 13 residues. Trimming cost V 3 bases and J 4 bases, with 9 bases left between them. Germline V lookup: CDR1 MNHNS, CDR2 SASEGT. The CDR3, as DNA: TGTGCCAGCAGTGAGTCCCCTTCCTATGGCTACACCTTC. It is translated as CASSESPSYGYTF.

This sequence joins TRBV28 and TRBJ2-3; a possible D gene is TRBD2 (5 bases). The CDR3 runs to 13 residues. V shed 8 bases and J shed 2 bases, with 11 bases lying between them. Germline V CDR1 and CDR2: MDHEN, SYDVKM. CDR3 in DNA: TGTGCCAGCCAGGACTGGACCACAGATACGCAGTATTTT. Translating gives CASQDWTTDTQYF.

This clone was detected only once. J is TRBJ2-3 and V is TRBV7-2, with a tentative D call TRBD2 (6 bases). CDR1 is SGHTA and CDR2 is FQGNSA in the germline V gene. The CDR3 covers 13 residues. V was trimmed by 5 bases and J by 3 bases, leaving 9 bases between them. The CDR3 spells CASSRDSTDTQYF. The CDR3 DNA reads TGTGCCAGCAGCAGGGACTCAACAGATACGCAGTATTTT.

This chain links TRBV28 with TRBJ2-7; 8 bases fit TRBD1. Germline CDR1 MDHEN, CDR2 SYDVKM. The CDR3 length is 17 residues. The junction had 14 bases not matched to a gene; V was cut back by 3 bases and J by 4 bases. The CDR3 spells CASSFPLTDRGQYEQYF. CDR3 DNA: TGTGCCAGCAGTTTTCCCCTAACCGACAGGGGACAGTACGAGCAGTACTTC. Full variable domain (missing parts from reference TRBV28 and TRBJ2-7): DVKVTQSSRYLVKRTGEKVFLECVQDMDHENMFWYRQDPGLGLRLIYFSYDVKMKEKGDIPEGYSVSREKKERFSLILESASTNQTSMYLCASSFPLTDRGQYEQYFGPGTRLTVT.

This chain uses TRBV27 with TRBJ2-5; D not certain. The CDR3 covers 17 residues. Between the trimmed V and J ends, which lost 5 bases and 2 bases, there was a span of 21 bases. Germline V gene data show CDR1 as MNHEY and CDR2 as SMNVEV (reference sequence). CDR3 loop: CASSLNPFPGRQETQYF. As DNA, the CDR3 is TGTGCCAGCAGTCTAAACCCCTTCCCAGGTAGACAAGAGACCCAGTACTTC.

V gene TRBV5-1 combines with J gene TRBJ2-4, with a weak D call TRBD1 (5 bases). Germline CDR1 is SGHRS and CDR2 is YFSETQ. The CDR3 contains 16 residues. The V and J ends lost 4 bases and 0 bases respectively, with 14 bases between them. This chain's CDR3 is CASSGTGDLAKNIQYF. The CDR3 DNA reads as TGCGCCAGCAGCGGAACAGGAGACCTAGCCAAAAACATTCAGTACTTC.

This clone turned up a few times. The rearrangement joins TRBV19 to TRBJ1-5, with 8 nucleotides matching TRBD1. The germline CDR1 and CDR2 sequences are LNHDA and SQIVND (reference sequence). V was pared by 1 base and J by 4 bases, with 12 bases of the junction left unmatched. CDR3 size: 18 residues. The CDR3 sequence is CASSIAETGTGFNQPQHF. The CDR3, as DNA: TGTGCCAGTAGTATAGCCGAAACAGGGACAGGCTTTAATCAGCCCCAGCATTTT.

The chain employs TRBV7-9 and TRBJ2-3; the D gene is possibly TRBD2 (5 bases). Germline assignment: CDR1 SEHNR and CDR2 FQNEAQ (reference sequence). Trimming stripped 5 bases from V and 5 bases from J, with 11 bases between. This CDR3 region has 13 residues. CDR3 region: CASSPNGGDTQYF. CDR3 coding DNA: TGTGCCAGCAGCCCAAATGGAGGAGATACGCAGTATTTT.

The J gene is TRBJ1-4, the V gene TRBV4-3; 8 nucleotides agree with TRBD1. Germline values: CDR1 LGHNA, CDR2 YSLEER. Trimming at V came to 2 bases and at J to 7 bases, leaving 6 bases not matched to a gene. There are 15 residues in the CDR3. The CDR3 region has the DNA TGCGCCAGCAGCCAACTTACAGGGGGAGGTGAAAAACTGTTTTTT. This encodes CASSQLTGGGEKLFF.

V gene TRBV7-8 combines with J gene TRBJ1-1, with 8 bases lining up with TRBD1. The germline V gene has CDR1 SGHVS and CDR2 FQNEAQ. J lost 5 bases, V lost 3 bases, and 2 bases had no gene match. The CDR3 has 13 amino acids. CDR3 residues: CASSLTGETEAFF. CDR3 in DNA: TGTGCCAGCAGCTTGACAGGGGAAACTGAAGCTTTCTTT.

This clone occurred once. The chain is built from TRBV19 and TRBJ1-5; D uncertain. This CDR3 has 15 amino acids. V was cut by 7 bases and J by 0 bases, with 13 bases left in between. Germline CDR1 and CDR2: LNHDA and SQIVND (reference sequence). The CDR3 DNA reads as TGTGCCAGTACTGCCTTATTTGATAGCAATCAGCCCCAGCATTTT. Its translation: CASTALFDSNQPQHF.

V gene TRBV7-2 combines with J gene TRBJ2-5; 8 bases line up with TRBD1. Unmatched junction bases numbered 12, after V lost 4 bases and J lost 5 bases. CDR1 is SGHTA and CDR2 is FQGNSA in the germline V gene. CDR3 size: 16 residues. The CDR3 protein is CASSSLRGGDRETQYF. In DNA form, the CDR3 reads TGTGCCAGCAGCTCACTAAGAGGTGGGGACAGGGAGACCCAGTACTTC.

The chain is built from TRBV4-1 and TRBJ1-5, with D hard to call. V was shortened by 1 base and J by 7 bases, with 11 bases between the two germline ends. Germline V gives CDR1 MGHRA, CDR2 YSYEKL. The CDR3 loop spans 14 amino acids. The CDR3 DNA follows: TGCGCCAGCAGCCAAGTATGGGAGGGACAGCCCCAGCATTTT. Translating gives CASSQVWEGQPQHF.

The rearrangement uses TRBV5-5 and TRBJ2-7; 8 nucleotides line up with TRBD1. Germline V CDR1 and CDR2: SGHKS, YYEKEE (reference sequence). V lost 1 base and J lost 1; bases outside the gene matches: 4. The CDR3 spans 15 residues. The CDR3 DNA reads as TGTGCCAGCAGCTTGTGGTGGACAGGGTCCTACGAGCAGTACTTC. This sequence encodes CASSLWWTGSYEQYF.

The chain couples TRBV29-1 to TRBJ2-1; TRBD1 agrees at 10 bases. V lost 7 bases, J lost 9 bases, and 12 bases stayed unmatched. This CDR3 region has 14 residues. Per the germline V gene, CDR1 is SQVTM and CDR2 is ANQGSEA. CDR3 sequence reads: CSGSDGTGDSEQFF. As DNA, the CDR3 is TGCAGCGGCTCAGATGGGACAGGGGATTCTGAGCAGTTCTTC.

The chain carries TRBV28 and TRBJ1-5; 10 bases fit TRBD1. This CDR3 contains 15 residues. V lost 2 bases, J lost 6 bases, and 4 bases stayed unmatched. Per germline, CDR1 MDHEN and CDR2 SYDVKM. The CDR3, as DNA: TGTGCCAGCAGTTTACAAAGGGACAGGGGTCAGCCCCAGCATTTT. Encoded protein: CASSLQRDRGQPQHF.

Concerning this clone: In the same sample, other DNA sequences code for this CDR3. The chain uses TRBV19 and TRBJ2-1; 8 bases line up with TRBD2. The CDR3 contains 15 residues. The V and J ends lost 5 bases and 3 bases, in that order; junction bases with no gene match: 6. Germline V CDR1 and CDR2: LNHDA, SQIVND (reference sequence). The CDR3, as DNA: TGTGCCAGTAGTCCACCTGGGACTAGCTACAATGAGCAGTTCTTC. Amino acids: CASSPPGTSYNEQFF.

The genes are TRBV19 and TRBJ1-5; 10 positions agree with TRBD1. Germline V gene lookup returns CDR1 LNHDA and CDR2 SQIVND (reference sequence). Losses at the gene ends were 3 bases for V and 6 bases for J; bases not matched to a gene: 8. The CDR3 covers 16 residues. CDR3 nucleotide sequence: TGTGCCAGTAGTATTGGGAGACAGGGGGCTGGTCAGCCCCAGCATTTT. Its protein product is CASSIGRQGAGQPQHF.